These 17 T cell receptor beta chains were all obtained from the same sample, sequenced in a study of T cells in narcolepsy listed by TCRdb under 2018. The library was made by the immunoSEQ multiplex PCR assay. TCRdb limited this immuneACCESS table to in-frame rearrangements with V and J called. A share of clones is missing; checked studies link under half to unresolved V genes, and the rest is unexplained. In this sample the table shows roughly 15,000 clones, 85% of which occur a single time. Of the sample, 30% to 45% falls within the top ten clones. The sequencing sample was made of memory (CD45RA-) CD4+ T cells from blood. The cell subset or site label, read with the paper, signifies: memory T cells sorted ex vivo from peripheral blood. These receptors were obtained from a human donor in good health.

V and J are TRBV9 and TRBJ2-5; 7 positions match TRBD1. The CDR3 sequence is 14 residues long. Germline assignment: CDR1 SGDLS and CDR2 YYNGEE. Trimming at V came to 4 bases and at J to 5 bases, leaving 8 bases not matched to a gene. For the CDR3, the DNA is TGTGCCAGCAGCCCCCAGGGGGTAGGGGAGACCCAGTACTTC. Translating it yields CASSPQGVGETQYF. Using reference TRBV9 and TRBJ2-5 for the parts outside the CDR3, the full variable domain is DSGVTQTPKHLITATGQRVTLRCSPRSGDLSVYWYQQSLDQGLQFLIQYYNGEERAKGNILERFSAQQFPDLHSELNLSSLELGDSALYFCASSPQGVGETQYFGPGTRLLVL.

The rearrangement uses TRBV10-3 and TRBJ2-3; tentative D call: TRBD1 (5 bases). Trimming stripped 4 bases from V and 2 bases from J, with 13 bases between. This CDR3 spans 15 amino acids. The germline gives CDR1 ENHRY, CDR2 SYGVKD. CDR3 region: CAISGGRSNTDTQYF. CDR3 bases: TGTGCCATCAGTGGGGGCAGGTCGAACACAGATACGCAGTATTTT.

V gene TRBV2 combines with J gene TRBJ2-2; TRBD1 matches 7 bases. This CDR3 has 14 residues. Germline CDR1 is SNHLY and CDR2 is FYNNEI. The trim removed 5 bases at V and 8 bases at J, leaving 8 bases unmatched. The CDR3 spells CASSYRQGGGELFF. CDR3 sequence (DNA): TGTGCCAGCAGTTACCGACAGGGTGGGGGGGAGCTGTTTTTT.

The V gene is TRBV12-5, the J gene TRBJ2-2, with a tentative D call TRBD1 (5 bases). The CDR3 totals 15 residues. From germline, CDR1 is LGHNT and CDR2 FRNRAP. V lost 4 bases and J 1 base, leaving 10 bases between the germline ends. Here the CDR3 reads CASGYRQLNTGELFF. CDR3 sequence (DNA): TGTGCTAGTGGTTATCGACAGTTGAACACCGGGGAGCTGTTTTTT.

The J gene is TRBJ1-6, the V gene TRBV7-2; maybe TRBD1 (5 bases). Deletions cut 1 base from V and 4 bases from J, with 5 bases between. Per germline, CDR1 SGHTA and CDR2 FQGNSA. CDR3 length equals 14 residues. The CDR3 DNA sequence: TGTGCCAGCAGCTTAGGGGGGTATAATTCACCCCTCCACTTT. Translation gives CASSLGGYNSPLHF.

Concerning this clone itself: Other DNA sequences within the sample encode an identical CDR3. The chain combines TRBV4-2 with TRBJ2-1; the match to TRBD2 covers 15 bases. Germline lookup yields CDR1 LGHNA and CDR2 YNFKEQ. V lost 0 bases and J lost 9; bases outside the gene matches: 6. The CDR3 consists of 17 residues. This CDR3 is CASSQEVGGLAGGEQFF. In DNA, the CDR3 is TGTGCCAGCAGCCAAGAAGTGGGGGGACTAGCGGGAGGTGAGCAGTTCTTC.

This clone was detected once. J is TRBJ1-4 and V is TRBV30, with TRBD1 as a possible D gene (5 bases). V lost 3 bases to trimming and J lost 8 bases, with 13 bases between them. The germline gives CDR1 GTSNPN, CDR2 SVGIG (reference sequence). The CDR3 is 13 amino acids. CDR3 in DNA: TGTGCCTGGAGGGACGGGGGTGACGAAAAACTGTTTTTT. Residues: CAWRDGGDEKLFF.

This chain uses TRBV19 with TRBJ2-6; D unclear. The V gene's germline CDR1 is LNHDA and CDR2 SQIVND (reference sequence). The CDR3 runs 12 residues. Between the trimmed V and J ends, which lost 7 bases and 2 bases, there was a span of 3 bases. CDR3: CASTTGANVLTF. Written as DNA, the CDR3 is TGTGCCAGTACGACTGGGGCCAACGTCCTGACTTTC. The entire variable domain, with the rest obtained from reference TRBV19 and TRBJ2-6, is as follows: DGGITQSPKYLFRKEGQNVTLSCEQNLNHDAMYWYRQDPGQGLRLIYYSQIVNDFQKGDIAEGYSVSREKKESFPLTVTSAQKNPTAFYLCASTTGANVLTFGAGSRLTVL.

The chain employs TRBV4-1 and TRBJ2-7; 7 positions match TRBD2. CDR1 is MGHRA, CDR2 YSYEKL, per germline. This CDR3 is 16 amino acids long. V shed 0 bases, J shed 2 bases, and the junction held 7 bases outside the gene matches. CDR3 protein: CASSQDRSGHPYEQYF. The CDR3 region has the DNA TGCGCCAGCAGCCAAGATCGTAGCGGGCATCCCTACGAGCAGTACTTC.

The chain links TRBV27 to TRBJ1-1; D gene uncertain. V lost 3 bases to trimming and J lost 1 base, with 12 bases between them. CDR1 is MNHEY, CDR2 SMNVEV, per germline (reference sequence). The CDR3 totals 15 residues. CDR3 sequence reads: CASSFYAPPNTEAFF. Written as DNA, the CDR3 is TGTGCCAGCAGTTTTTATGCCCCGCCGAACACTGAAGCTTTCTTT.

This chain uses TRBV25-1 with TRBJ2-7; TRBD2 matches 7 bases. The CDR3 totals 14 residues. The junction had 10 bases not matched to a gene; V was cut back by 6 bases and J by 5 bases. Germline loops: CDR1 MGHDK, CDR2 SYGVNS. CDR3 in DNA: TGTGCCAGCAGGGCCGGGGGGTGGTTTGACGAGCAGTACTTC. Translating gives CASRAGGWFDEQYF.

This clone showed up just once. This chain connects TRBV19 to TRBJ2-3; D is undetermined. The CDR3 spans 15 residues. In germline, CDR1 is LNHDA, CDR2 SQIVND (reference sequence). The V and J ends lost 5 bases and 1 base respectively, with 13 bases between them. The CDR3 region has the DNA TGTGCCAGTAGTTCTGGAGTTAGGGGCACAGATACGCAGTATTTT. This translates into CASSSGVRGTDTQYF.

The gene calls are TRBV18 and TRBJ2-2; D remains ambiguous. Germline V CDR1 and CDR2: KGHSH, LQKENI. The CDR3 has 14 amino acids. With 2 bases removed from V and 5 bases from J, the gap between germline ends came to 9 bases. DNA for the CDR3: TGTGCCAGCTCACCAAGTCTACCAACCGGGGAGCTGTTTTTT. This sequence encodes CASSPSLPTGELFF.

The CDR3 spells CASSPGLVGETDTQYF. CDR3 bases: TGTGCCAGCAGCCCGGGACTAGTAGGGGAAACAGATACGCAGTATTTT. The J gene is TRBJ2-3, the V gene TRBV5-5; 8 bases are shared with TRBD2. The J segment lost 3 bases and the V segment lost 4 bases, leaving 10 bases of the junction unmatched. Germline CDR1 SGHKS, CDR2 YYEKEE (reference sequence). The CDR3 has 16 amino acids.

This chain joins TRBV15 and TRBJ2-1; D is ambiguous. The ends were cut back, 0 bases at V and 5 bases at J, with 11 bases in the middle. CDR1 and CDR2 from the germline V gene are LNHNV and YYDKDF (reference sequence). The CDR3 length is 15 residues. CDR3 protein: CATSRDPNFHNEQFF. The DNA for the CDR3 is TGTGCCACCAGCAGAGATCCTAACTTCCACAATGAGCAGTTCTTC.

This clone was detected only a few times. In the same sample, other DNA sequences code for this CDR3. The genes are TRBV5-4 and TRBJ1-2; D perhaps matches TRBD1 (6 bases). CDR3 size: 15 residues. Per the germline V gene, CDR1 is SGHNT and CDR2 is YYREEE (reference sequence). V lost 0 bases, J lost 5 bases, and 14 bases lay in between. The CDR3 region is CASSLEQGRRYGYTF. CDR3 DNA sequence: TGTGCCAGCAGCTTGGAACAGGGTAGACGGTATGGCTACACCTTC.

This clone was recorded only once. V and J are TRBV30 and TRBJ2-7; D is undetermined. V lost 5 bases to trimming and J lost 2 bases, with 13 bases between them. CDR3 size: 13 residues. Germline V lookup: CDR1 GTSNPN, CDR2 SVGIG (reference sequence). The CDR3 nucleotides are TGTGCCTGGTCCTTCCCGAACACCTACGAGCAGTACTTC. This codes for CAWSFPNTYEQYF.